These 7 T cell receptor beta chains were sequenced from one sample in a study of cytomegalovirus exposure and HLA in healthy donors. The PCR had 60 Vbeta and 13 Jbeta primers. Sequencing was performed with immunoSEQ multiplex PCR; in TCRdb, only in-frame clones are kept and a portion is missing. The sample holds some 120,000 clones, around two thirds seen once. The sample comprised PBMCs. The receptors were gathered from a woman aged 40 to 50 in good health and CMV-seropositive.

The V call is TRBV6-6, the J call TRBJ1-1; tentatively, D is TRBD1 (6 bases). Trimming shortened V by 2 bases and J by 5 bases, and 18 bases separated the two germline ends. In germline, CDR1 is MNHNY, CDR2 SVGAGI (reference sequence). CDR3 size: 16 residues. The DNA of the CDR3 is TGTGCCAGCAGTTACCCGGAGCGGGGGCGGAGAACTGAAGCTTTCTTT. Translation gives CASSYPERGRRTEAFF.

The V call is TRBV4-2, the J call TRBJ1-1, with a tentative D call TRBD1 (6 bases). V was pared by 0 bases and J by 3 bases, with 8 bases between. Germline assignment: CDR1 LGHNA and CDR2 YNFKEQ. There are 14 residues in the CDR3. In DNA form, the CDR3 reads TGTGCCAGCAGCCAAGATAACAGGGACACTGAAGCTTTCTTT. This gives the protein CASSQDNRDTEAFF.

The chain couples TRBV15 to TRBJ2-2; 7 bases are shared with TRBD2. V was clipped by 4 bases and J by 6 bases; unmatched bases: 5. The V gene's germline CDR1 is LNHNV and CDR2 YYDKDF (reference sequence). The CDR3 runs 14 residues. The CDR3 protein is CATSITSAPGELFF. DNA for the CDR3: TGTGCCACCAGCATAACTAGCGCTCCCGGGGAGCTGTTTTTT. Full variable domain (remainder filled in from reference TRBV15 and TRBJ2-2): DAMVIQNPRYQVTQFGKPVTLSCSQTLNHNVMYWYQQKSSQAPKLLFHYYDKDFNNEADTPDNFQSRRPNTSFCFLDIRSPGLGDTAMYLCATSITSAPGELFFGEGSRLTVL.

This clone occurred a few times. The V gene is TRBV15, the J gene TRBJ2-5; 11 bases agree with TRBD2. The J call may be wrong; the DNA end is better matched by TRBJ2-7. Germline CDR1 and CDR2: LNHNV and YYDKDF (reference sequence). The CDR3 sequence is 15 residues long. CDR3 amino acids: CATSRNLAGGYEQYF. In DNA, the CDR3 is TGTGCCACCAGCCGAAATCTAGCGGGAGGTTACGAGCAGTACTTC.

The CDR3: CASRRDLSNQPQHF. The CDR3, as DNA: TGTGCCAGCAGGAGGGATCTTAGCAATCAGCCCCAGCATTTT. The genes are TRBV2 and TRBJ1-5; D ambiguous. CDR1 SNHLY and CDR2 FYNNEI come from the germline V gene. CDR3 length: 14 residues. V lost 6 bases, J lost 0 bases, and 9 bases lay in between.

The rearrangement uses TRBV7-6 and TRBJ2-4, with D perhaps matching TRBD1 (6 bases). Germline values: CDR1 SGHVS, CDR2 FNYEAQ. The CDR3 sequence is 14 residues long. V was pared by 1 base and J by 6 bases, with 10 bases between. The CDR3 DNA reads TGTGCCAGCAGCTTAGGGGGGACAACAAACATTCAGTACTTC. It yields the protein CASSLGGTTNIQYF. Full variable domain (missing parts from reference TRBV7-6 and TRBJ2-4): GAGVSQSPRYKVTKRGQDVALRCDPISGHVSLYWYRQALGQGPEFLTYFNYEAQQDKSGLPNDRFSAERPEGSISTLTIQRTEQRDSAMYRCASSLGGTTNIQYFGAGTRLSVL.

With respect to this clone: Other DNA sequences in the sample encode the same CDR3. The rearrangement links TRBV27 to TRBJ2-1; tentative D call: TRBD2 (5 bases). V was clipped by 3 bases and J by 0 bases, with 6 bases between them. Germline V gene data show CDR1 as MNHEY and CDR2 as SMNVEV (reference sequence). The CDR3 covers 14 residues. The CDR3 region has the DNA TGTGCCAGCAGTTTGGGGAGCTCCTACAATGAGCAGTTCTTC. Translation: CASSLGSSYNEQFF.